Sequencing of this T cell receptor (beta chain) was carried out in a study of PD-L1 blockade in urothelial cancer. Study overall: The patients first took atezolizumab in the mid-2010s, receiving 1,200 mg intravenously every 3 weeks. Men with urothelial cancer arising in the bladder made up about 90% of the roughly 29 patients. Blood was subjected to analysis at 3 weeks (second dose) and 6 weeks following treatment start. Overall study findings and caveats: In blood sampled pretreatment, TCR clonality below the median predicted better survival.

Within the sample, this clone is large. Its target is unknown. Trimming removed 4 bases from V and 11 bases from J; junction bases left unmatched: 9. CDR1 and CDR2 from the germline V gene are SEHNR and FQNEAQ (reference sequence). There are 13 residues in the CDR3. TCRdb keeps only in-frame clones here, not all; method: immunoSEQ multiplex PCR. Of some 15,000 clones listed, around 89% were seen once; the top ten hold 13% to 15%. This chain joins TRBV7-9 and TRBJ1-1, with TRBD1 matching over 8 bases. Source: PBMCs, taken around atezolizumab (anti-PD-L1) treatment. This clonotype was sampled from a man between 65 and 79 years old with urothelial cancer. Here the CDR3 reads CASSWDRPPGAFF. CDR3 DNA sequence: TGTGCCAGCAGCTGGGACAGGCCACCGGGGGCTTTCTTT.